The 24 T cell receptor beta chains below were found in one sample sequenced in a study of blood T cell repertoires in COVID-19. Only in-frame clones appear in the TCRdb table, and some are missing; sequencing was by immunoSEQ multiplex PCR. Among about 300,000 clones listed, roughly 90% were seen once. Material: peripheral blood. The receptors shown here come from a woman in her 30s with COVID-19, enrolled during active disease.

The sample holds one count of this clone. V is TRBV9 and J is TRBJ2-1; 9 nucleotides match TRBD1. Germline CDR1 reads SGDLS; CDR2 reads YYNGEE. The CDR3 runs 15 residues. J gave up 5 bases and V 3 bases, and 6 bases lay outside the gene matches. The CDR3 sequence: CASSGGQGYDNEQFF. CDR3 sequence (DNA): TGTGCCAGCAGCGGAGGACAGGGGTATGACAATGAGCAGTTCTTC.

This chain connects TRBV24-1 to TRBJ2-1, with 13 bases identical to TRBD2. Trimming removed 1 base from V and 4 bases from J; junction bases left unmatched: 3. Germline CDR1 is KGHDR and CDR2 is SFDVKD. There are 17 residues in the CDR3. The CDR3 sequence is CATSDFTSGRGYNEQFF. The CDR3 DNA follows: TGTGCCACCAGTGATTTCACTAGCGGGAGGGGGTACAATGAGCAGTTCTTC.

The V call is TRBV2, the J call TRBJ2-1; 11 bases match TRBD2. V lost 10 bases and J lost 12; bases outside the gene matches: 11. Per the germline V gene, CDR1 is SNHLY and CDR2 is FYNNEI. The CDR3 sequence is 13 residues long. CDR3 sequence (DNA): TGTGCCAACGGACTAATGACTAGCGGGACGCAGTTCTTC. Protein: CANGLMTSGTQFF.

This chain links TRBV5-4 with TRBJ2-3; 13 bases align to TRBD2. The V gene's germline CDR1 is SGHNT and CDR2 YYREEE (reference sequence). This CDR3 has 16 residues. Trimming at V came to 4 bases and at J to 3 bases, leaving 5 bases not matched to a gene. The CDR3 sequence is CASSPTSGRATDTQYF. CDR3 bases: TGTGCCAGCAGCCCAACTAGCGGGAGGGCAACAGATACGCAGTATTTT.

V and J are TRBV14 and TRBJ2-1; possibly TRBD2 for D (6 bases). The CDR3 runs 14 residues. V gave up 0 bases and J gave up 11 bases, with 14 bases separating them. Germline V lookup: CDR1 SGHDN, CDR2 FVKESK. The CDR3 region is CASSQDTGRWKQFF. CDR3 sequence (DNA): TGTGCCAGCAGCCAAGATACCGGGAGATGGAAGCAGTTCTTC.

The rearrangement joins TRBV24-1 to TRBJ1-5; D is unclear. This CDR3 contains 15 residues. Trimming removed 4 bases from V and 4 bases from J, with 13 bases in between. Germline values: CDR1 KGHDR, CDR2 SFDVKD. The DNA of the CDR3 is TGTGCCACCAGTGAGGGAGACTGGAGAAATCAGCCCCAGCATTTT. This translates into CATSEGDWRNQPQHF.

The gene calls are TRBV12-3 or TRBV12-4 and TRBJ1-4; D unclear. The CDR3 runs to 12 residues. Trimming removed 6 bases from V and 7 bases from J, with 9 bases in between. CDR3 DNA sequence: TGTGCCAGCAGCCCGCCAGGTGAAAAACTGTTTTTT. This sequence encodes CASSPPGEKLFF.

This chain uses TRBV5-1 with TRBJ1-1; D uncertain. Trimming left V 3 bases short and J 1 base short, with 13 bases between. CDR3 length equals 15 residues. Germline loops: CDR1 SGHRS, CDR2 YFSETQ. The CDR3 is CASSSGFGENTEAFF. The CDR3 nucleotides are TGCGCCAGCAGCTCTGGATTCGGGGAGAACACTGAAGCTTTCTTT.

The CDR3 spells CASSINQPQHF. For the CDR3, the DNA is TGTGCCAGCAGTATAAATCAGCCCCAGCATTTT. The chain joins TRBV28 to TRBJ1-5; D uncertain. The CDR3 runs to 11 residues. Germline loops: CDR1 MDHEN, CDR2 SYDVKM. V gave up 5 bases and J gave up 4 bases, with 3 bases separating them. Combining the CDR3 with reference TRBV28 and TRBJ1-5 gives the whole variable domain DVKVTQSSRYLVKRTGEKVFLECVQDMDHENMFWYRQDPGLGLRLIYFSYDVKMKEKGDIPEGYSVSREKKERFSLILESASTNQTSMYLCASSINQPQHFGDGTRLSIL.

The J gene is TRBJ2-7, the V gene TRBV6-5; the match to TRBD1 covers 9 bases. CDR1 and CDR2 (germline): MNHEY, SVGAGI. This CDR3 spans 13 amino acids. Trimming cost V 4 bases and J 5 bases; bases outside gene matches: 3. DNA of the CDR3: TGTGCCAGCAGTTGGGACAGGGCTCACGAGCAGTACTTC. Its translation is CASSWDRAHEQYF.

The J gene is TRBJ2-1, the V gene TRBV10-3; 10 bases map to TRBD2. V lost 6 bases and J lost 10; bases outside the gene matches: 9. This CDR3 contains 14 residues. The germline CDR1 and CDR2 sequences are ENHRY and SYGVKD. The CDR3 loop reads CAISLAGVLREQFF. The CDR3 nucleotides are TGTGCCATCAGCCTAGCGGGAGTTTTACGGGAGCAGTTCTTC.

CDR3 residues: CASSYSFANTIYF. The CDR3 DNA reads TGCGCCAGCAGTTACAGTTTTGCAAACACCATATATTTT. This sequence joins TRBV5-1 and TRBJ1-3; D is unclear. This CDR3 spans 13 amino acids. Germline CDR1 SGHRS, CDR2 YFSETQ. Trimming pared 5 bases from V and 6 bases from J, leaving 12 bases between. Using reference TRBV5-1 and TRBJ1-3 for the parts outside the CDR3, the full variable domain is KAGVTQTPRYLIKTRGQQVTLSCSPISGHRSVSWYQQTPGQGLQFLFEYFSETQRNKGNFPGRFSGRQFSNSRSEMNVSTLELGDSALYLCASSYSFANTIYFGEGSWLTVV.

The V gene is TRBV23-1, the J gene TRBJ1-3; D unresolved. TRBV23-1 is recorded as an ORF, its role being uncertain. The CDR3 consists of 15 residues. V was pared by 6 bases and J by 0 bases, with 12 bases between. The CDR3 here is CASRSIDCSGNTIYF. In nucleotides, the CDR3 is TGCGCCAGCAGATCAATTGACTGCTCTGGAAACACCATATATTTT.

CDR3 DNA sequence: TGTGCCAGCAGCGTAACAGGGCGTTCCTACGAGCAGTACTTC. Its translation is CASSVTGRSYEQYF. The rearrangement joins TRBV9 to TRBJ2-7; a possible D gene is TRBD1 (6 bases). The V and J ends lost 1 base and 1 base respectively, with 9 bases between them. Germline CDR1 is SGDLS and CDR2 is YYNGEE. The CDR3 runs to 14 residues.

V gene TRBV25-1 combines with J gene TRBJ2-2; D perhaps matches TRBD2 (7 bases). V was cut by 6 bases and J by 5 bases, with 16 bases left in between. Germline V lookup: CDR1 MGHDK, CDR2 SYGVNS. This CDR3 has 15 residues. In nucleotides, the CDR3 is TGTGCCAGCAGGGGGCCGGGGGGCGCAACCGGGGAGCTGTTTTTT. Its translation is CASRGPGGATGELFF.

The chain links TRBV7-2 to TRBJ1-3; weak D call: TRBD1 (6 bases). V was trimmed by 5 bases and J by 2 bases, leaving 10 bases between them. CDR1 is SGHTA, CDR2 FQGNSA, per germline. CDR3 length: 14 residues. The CDR3 DNA sequence: TGTGCCAGCAGCCTCTGGGGGCCTGGAAACACCATATATTTT. This sequence encodes CASSLWGPGNTIYF.

CDR3 region: CASSSIGGATDTQYF. In DNA, the CDR3 is TGTGCCAGCAGCTCAATCGGGGGGGCCACAGATACGCAGTATTTT. The J gene is TRBJ2-3, the V gene TRBV7-9, with 8 nucleotides matching TRBD2. The ends lost 4 bases at V and 2 bases at J; junction bases unmatched: 5. Germline CDR1 SEHNR, CDR2 FQNEAQ (reference sequence). This CDR3 has 15 residues. Drawing the rest from reference TRBV7-9 and TRBJ2-3, the complete variable domain is DTGVSQNPRHKITKRGQNVTFRCDPISEHNRLYWYRQTLGQGPEFLTYFQNEAQLEKSRLLSDRFSAERPKGSFSTLEIQRTEQGDSAMYLCASSSIGGATDTQYFGPGTRLTVL.

The chain recombines TRBV6-5 with TRBJ1-1; no clear D gene. Looked up from germline, CDR1 is MNHEY and CDR2 is SVGAGI. V lost 6 bases and J 5 bases, leaving 16 bases between the germline ends. This CDR3 comprises 14 residues. This chain's CDR3 is CASRGGFQGTEAFF. DNA of the CDR3: TGTGCCAGCAGGGGCGGGTTTCAAGGGACTGAAGCTTTCTTT.

Written as DNA, the CDR3 is TGTGCCAGCAGGATGGGGACAGAAGCTTTCTTT. This translates into CASRMGTEAFF. The rearrangement uses TRBV12-3 or TRBV12-4 and TRBJ1-1; possibly TRBD1 for D (6 bases). The CDR3 loop spans 11 amino acids. The germline V and J ends were trimmed by 6 bases and 8 bases, with 10 bases remaining between them.

This clone occurred once. This chain uses TRBV11-2 with TRBJ1-4, with 8 bases fitting TRBD1. The length of the CDR3 is 14 residues. The ends lost 2 bases at V and 13 bases at J; junction bases unmatched: 9. Germline loops: CDR1 SGHAT, CDR2 FQNNGV. CDR3: CASSLSGRGLGLFF. The CDR3, as DNA: TGTGCCAGCAGCTTAAGTGGCAGGGGGCTAGGACTGTTTTTT.

This clone was recorded once. The rearrangement joins TRBV4-1 to TRBJ2-2; a possible D gene is TRBD2 (6 bases). This CDR3 comprises 13 residues. Per the germline V gene, CDR1 is MGHRA and CDR2 is YSYEKL. V dropped 1 base and J dropped 7 bases, with 7 bases sitting between them. DNA of the CDR3: TGCGCCAGCAGCCAAGGAGCGGGCGGGGAGCTGTTTTTT. Its protein product is CASSQGAGGELFF.

The chain joins TRBV28 to TRBJ1-5, with D possibly TRBD1 on 5 matching bases. The germline V and J ends were trimmed by 8 bases and 2 bases, with 16 bases remaining between them. The CDR3 totals 15 residues. CDR1 and CDR2 (germline): MDHEN, SYDVKM. The CDR3 DNA sequence: TGTGCCAGCGGCAGGGCCCCGGGTGGCAATCAGCCCCAGCATTTT. Amino acids: CASGRAPGGNQPQHF. The full variable domain, its missing parts supplied by reference TRBV28 and TRBJ1-5, is DVKVTQSSRYLVKRTGEKVFLECVQDMDHENMFWYRQDPGLGLRLIYFSYDVKMKEKGDIPEGYSVSREKKERFSLILESASTNQTSMYLCASGRAPGGNQPQHFGDGTRLSIL.

The rearrangement uses TRBV18 and TRBJ1-5, with D uncertain. CDR1 KGHSH and CDR2 LQKENI come from the germline V gene. The CDR3 spans 14 residues. V was shortened by 3 bases and J by 2 bases, with 8 bases between the two germline ends. The CDR3 sequence: CASSPGGGNQPQHF. The CDR3 DNA reads TGTGCCAGCTCACCTGGCGGCGGCAATCAGCCCCAGCATTTT.

This rearrangement joins TRBV19 to TRBJ1-2; 7 bases match TRBD1. Germline CDR1 LNHDA, CDR2 SQIVND (reference sequence). CDR3 length: 14 residues. V dropped 3 bases and J dropped 3; count of bases not matched to a gene: 4. CDR3 region: CASSMWTGHYGYTF. CDR3 bases: TGTGCCAGTAGTATGTGGACAGGACACTATGGCTACACCTTC. The variable domain in full, completed from reference TRBV19 and TRBJ1-2, reads DGGITQSPKYLFRKEGQNVTLSCEQNLNHDAMYWYRQDPGQGLRLIYYSQIVNDFQKGDIAEGYSVSREKKESFPLTVTSAQKNPTAFYLCASSMWTGHYGYTFGSGTRLTVV.